This T cell receptor beta chain was found in a study of blood T cell repertoires in COVID-19 (TCRdb year 2020). For the study in its entirety: Samples from collaborators originated in the United States, Italy and Spain and spanned both the acute and convalescent phases of COVID-19. The samples were drawn from the first 160 participants of the ongoing ImmuneRACE study and from 950 to 1,500 subjects provided by 6 global collaborators. HLA class I and class II types, where available, came from metadata supplied by the sample provider rather than from assay-based typing. The prospective study material was composed of cDNA or gDNA derived from T cells, B-cell-depleted T cells, or PBMCs. A freely available public database, intended as a resource for researchers studying the immune response to SARS-CoV-2, is where the repertoires were released. The sample metadata nearly always contained a de-identified subject ID, COVID-19 status, age in years and sex. Deeply sampled blood TCRbeta repertoires from subjects exposed to, actively infected with, or recovered from COVID-19 were included in the dataset. Study-wide findings and limitations: The amount of clinical and demographic metadata varied by source and participant and was provided uncurated.

CDR1 and CDR2 were assigned from the germline V gene as SQVTM and ANQGSEA. Germline trimming amounts to 0 bases on V and 4 bases on J, with 10 as the count of junction bases outside the gene matches. The CDR3 runs 16 amino acids, cysteine and phenylalanine included. The only DNA kept is the CDR3, 48 bases in frame from the first base. TCRbeta CDR3 regions were amplified from genomic DNA using the immunoSEQ Assay, a bias-controlled multiplex PCR. On the study's bioinformatics: The number of nucleated cells in each sample was estimated from the amplification of reference gene primers within the assay. Sequence reads were collapsed and filtered to measure the absolute abundance of every unique TCRbeta CDR3 rearrangement. For each sample, productive Simpson clonality was calculated by taking the square root of Simpson's diversity index across productive rearrangements. TCRdb holds this immuneACCESS table with in-frame rearrangements only. Some clones are missing; in checked studies, unresolved V genes explain under half, and the rest has no known cause. That table supplies the V and J calls and clone size; D and trimming were determined from the DNA. Across this sample there are roughly 50,000 clones, with 75% to 90% seen only once. In total, the top ten clones hold approximately 6.5% of the sample.

The collaborating institutions used their own protocols to collect whole blood in K2EDTA tubes. For TCRbeta analysis, collaborator samples were shipped as frozen whole blood, as isolated PBMCs, or as DNA extracted from either sample type. Points on this clone: It lacks a known antigen. There are no base qualities to consult, and no much larger clone falls within one base.

Sequences were obtained from peripheral blood. This clonotype originated in a man in his sixties with acute or convalescent COVID-19. The chain joins TRBV29-1 to TRBJ1-2, with 8 bases aligning to TRBD1. This receptor has the CDR3 CSVEERGRGRGYGYTF. The DNA sequence is TGCAGCGTTGAAGAGAGGGGCAGGGGGCGAGGCTATGGCTACACCTTC.